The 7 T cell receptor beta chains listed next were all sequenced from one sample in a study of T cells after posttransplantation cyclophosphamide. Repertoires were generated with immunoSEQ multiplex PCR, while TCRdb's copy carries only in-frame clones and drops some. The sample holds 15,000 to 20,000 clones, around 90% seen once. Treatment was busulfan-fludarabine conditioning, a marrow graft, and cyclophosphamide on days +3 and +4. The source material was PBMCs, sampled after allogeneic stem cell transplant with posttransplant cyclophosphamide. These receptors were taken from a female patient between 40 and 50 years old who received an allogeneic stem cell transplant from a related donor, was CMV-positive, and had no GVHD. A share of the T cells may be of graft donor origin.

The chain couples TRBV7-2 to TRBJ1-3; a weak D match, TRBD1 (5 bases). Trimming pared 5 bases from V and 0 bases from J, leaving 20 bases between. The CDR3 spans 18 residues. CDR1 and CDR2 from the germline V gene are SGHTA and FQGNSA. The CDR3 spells CASSQRPKGDFSGNTIYF. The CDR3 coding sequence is TGTGCCAGCAGCCAGAGACCCAAAGGGGACTTCTCTGGAAACACCATATATTTT.

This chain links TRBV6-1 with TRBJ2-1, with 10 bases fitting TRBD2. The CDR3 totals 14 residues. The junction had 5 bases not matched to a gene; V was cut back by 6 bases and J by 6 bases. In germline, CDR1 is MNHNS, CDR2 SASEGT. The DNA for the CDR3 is TGTGCCAGCAGGGCTAGCGGGAGCGGCAATGAGCAGTTCTTC. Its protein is CASRASGSGNEQFF.

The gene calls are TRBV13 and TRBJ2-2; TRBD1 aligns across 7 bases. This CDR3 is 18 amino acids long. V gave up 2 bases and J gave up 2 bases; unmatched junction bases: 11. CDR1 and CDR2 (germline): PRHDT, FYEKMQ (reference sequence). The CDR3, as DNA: TGTGCCAGCAGCTTAAGATGGGGCAGGGGGTTAAACACCGGGGAGCTGTTTTTT. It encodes CASSLRWGRGLNTGELFF.

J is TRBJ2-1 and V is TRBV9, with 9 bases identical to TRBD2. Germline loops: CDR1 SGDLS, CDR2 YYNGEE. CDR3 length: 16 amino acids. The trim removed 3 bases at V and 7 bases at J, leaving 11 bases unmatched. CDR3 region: CASSDLGGGRANEQFF. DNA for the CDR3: TGTGCCAGCAGCGACCTCGGGGGCGGGAGGGCTAATGAGCAGTTCTTC.

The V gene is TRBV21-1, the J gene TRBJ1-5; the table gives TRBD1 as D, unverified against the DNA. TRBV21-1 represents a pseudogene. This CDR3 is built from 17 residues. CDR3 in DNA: TGTGCCAGCAGCGGGGATTGGGACAGGTCGAGCAATCAGCCCCAGCATTTT. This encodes CASSGDWDRSSNQPQHF.

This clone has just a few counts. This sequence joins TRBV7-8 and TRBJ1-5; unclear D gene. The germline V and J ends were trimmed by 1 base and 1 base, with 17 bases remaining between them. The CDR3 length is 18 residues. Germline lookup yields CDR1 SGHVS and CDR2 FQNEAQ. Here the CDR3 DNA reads TGTGCCAGCAGCTTAGGAGGGAGGGCCCTAGTGAGCAATCAGCCCCAGCATTTT. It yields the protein CASSLGGRALVSNQPQHF.

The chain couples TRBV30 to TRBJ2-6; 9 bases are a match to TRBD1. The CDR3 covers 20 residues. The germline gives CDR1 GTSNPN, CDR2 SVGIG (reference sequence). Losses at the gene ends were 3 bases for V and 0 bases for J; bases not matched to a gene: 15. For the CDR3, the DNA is TGTGCCTGGAGGAACAACCAACAGGGGGCGCCCCTCTCTGGGGCCAACGTCCTGACTTTC. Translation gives CAWRNNQQGAPLSGANVLTF.